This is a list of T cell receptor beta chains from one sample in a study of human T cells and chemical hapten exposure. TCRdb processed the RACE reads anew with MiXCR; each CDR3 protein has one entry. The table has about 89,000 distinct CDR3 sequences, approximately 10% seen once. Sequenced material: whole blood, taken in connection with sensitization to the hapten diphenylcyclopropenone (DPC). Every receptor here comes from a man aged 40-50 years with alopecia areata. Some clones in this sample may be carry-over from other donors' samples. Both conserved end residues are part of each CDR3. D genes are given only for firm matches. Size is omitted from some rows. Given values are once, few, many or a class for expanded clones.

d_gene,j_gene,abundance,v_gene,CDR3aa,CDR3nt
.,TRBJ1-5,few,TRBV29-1,CSVSYRPNQPQHF,TGCAGCGTTAGTTATCGGCCCAATCAGCCCCAGCATTTT
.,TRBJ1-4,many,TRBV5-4,CASSTGQLEKLFF,TGTGCCAGCAGCACCGGACAGCTTGAAAAACTGTTTTTT
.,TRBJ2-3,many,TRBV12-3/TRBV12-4,CASSWPSADTQYF,TGTGCCAGCAGTTGGCCCAGCGCAGATACGCAGTATTTT
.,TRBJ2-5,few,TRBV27,CASSFLGLQETQYF,TGTGCCAGCAGTTTCTTGGGATTGCAAGAGACCCAGTACTTC
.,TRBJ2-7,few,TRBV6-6,CASSTRPGDEQYF,TGTGCCAGCAGTACCCGACCCGGTGACGAGCAGTACTTC
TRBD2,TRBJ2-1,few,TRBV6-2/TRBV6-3,CASSYSSSPRTSGSNEQFF,TGTGCCAGCAGTTACTCGTCCTCCCCTAGGACTAGCGGGAGTAATGAGCAGTTCTTC
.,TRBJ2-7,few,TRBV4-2,CASSRELSDEQYF,TGTGCCAGCAGCCGGGAGTTAAGCGACGAGCAGTACTTC
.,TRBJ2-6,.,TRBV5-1,CASSLTVPGANVLTF,TGCGCCAGCAGCTTGACGGTCCCTGGGGCCAACGTCCTGACTTTC
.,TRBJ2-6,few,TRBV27,CASRTGEIDGANVLTF,TGTGCCAGCCGGACGGGGGAAATTGACGGGGCCAACGTCCTGACTTTC
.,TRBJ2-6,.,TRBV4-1,CASSLWTGRDSGANVLTF,TGCGCCAGCAGCCTGTGGACAGGGAGGGACTCTGGGGCCAACGTCCTGACTTTC
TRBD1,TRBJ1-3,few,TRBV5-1,CASSRQGLSGNTIYF,TGCGCCAGCAGCAGACAGGGTTTATCTGGAAACACCATATATTTT
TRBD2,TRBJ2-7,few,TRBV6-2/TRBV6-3,CASSRNGGRNEQYF,TGTGCCAGCAGTAGAAATGGCGGGAGGAACGAGCAGTACTTC
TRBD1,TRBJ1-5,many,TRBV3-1,CASSQEGDRVRPQHF,TGTGCCAGCAGCCAAGAAGGGGACAGGGTACGGCCCCAGCATTTT
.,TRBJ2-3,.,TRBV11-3,CASSPAGRSPTDTQYF,TGTGCCAGCAGCCCCGCCGGGCGATCCCCCACAGATACGCAGTATTTT
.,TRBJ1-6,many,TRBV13,CASSLVGSNSPLHF,TGTGCCAGCAGCTTAGTCGGATCAAATTCACCCCTCCACTTT
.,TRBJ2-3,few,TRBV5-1,CASSLEADTQYF,TGCGCCAGCAGCTTGGAGGCAGATACGCAGTATTTT
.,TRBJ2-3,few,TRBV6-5,CASSYSRGRDTQYF,TGTGCCAGCAGTTACTCCCGGGGCAGAGATACGCAGTATTTT
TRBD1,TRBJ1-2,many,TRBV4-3,CASSQERWTGGDGYTF,TGCGCCAGCAGCCAAGAAAGGTGGACAGGGGGAGATGGCTACACCTTC
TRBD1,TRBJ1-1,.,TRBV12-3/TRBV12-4,CASSLSAGTGAHGAFF,TGTGCCAGCAGTTTAAGTGCCGGGACAGGGGCCCACGGGGCTTTCTTT
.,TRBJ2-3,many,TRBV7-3,CASSSAVLGTDTQYF,TGTGCCAGCAGCTCAGCGGTATTAGGCACAGATACGCAGTATTTT
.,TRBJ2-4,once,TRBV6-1,CASSERPRGPQYF,TGTGCCAGCAGTGAACGGCCCAGGGGCCCTCAGTACTTC
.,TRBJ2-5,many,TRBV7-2,CASSPTAETQYF,TGTGCCAGCAGCCCAACGGCGGAGACCCAGTACTTC
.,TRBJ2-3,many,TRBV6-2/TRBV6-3,CASRPGSTDTQYF,TGTGCCAGCAGACCGGGCAGCACAGATACGCAGTATTTT
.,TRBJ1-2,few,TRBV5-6,CASSLASDYGYTF,TGTGCCAGCAGCTTGGCAAGCGATTATGGCTACACCTTC
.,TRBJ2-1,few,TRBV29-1,CSVTGYRSNEQFF,TGCAGCGTTACAGGGTATCGGTCCAATGAGCAGTTCTTC
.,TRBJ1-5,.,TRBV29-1,CSVEQGEGQPQHF,TGCAGCGTTGAACAGGGAGAGGGACAGCCCCAGCATTTT
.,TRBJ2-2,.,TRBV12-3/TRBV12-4,CASSLHRSNTGELFF,TGTGCCAGCAGTCTACACCGCTCGAACACCGGGGAGCTGTTTTTT
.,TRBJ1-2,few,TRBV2,CASSGTLYGYTF,TGTGCCAGCAGTGGGACCCTCTATGGCTACACCTTC
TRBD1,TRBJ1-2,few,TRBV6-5,CASSPGGLGYTF,TGTGCCAGCAGTCCAGGGGGACTTGGCTACACCTTC
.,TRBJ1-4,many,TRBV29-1,CSVFSNEKLFF,TGCAGCGTTTTTAGCAATGAAAAACTGTTTTTT
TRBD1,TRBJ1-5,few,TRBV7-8,CASSPMTGGSNQPQHF,TGTGCCAGCAGCCCGATGACAGGGGGGAGCAATCAGCCCCAGCATTTT
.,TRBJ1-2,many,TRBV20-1,CSASQQAGLGYTF,TGCAGTGCTAGTCAACAGGCGGGACTCGGCTACACCTTC
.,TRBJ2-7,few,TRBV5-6,CASSLAASDEQYF,TGTGCCAGCAGCCTTGCGGCTAGCGACGAGCAGTACTTC
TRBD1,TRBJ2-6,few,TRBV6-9,CASSSGTGGFRLFSGANVLTF,TGTGCCAGCAGTTCGGGGACAGGGGGCTTCAGGCTTTTCTCTGGGGCCAACGTCCTGACTTTC
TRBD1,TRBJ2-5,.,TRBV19,CASSTSRTGVETQYF,TGTGCCAGTAGTACTTCCCGGACAGGGGTCGAGACCCAGTACTTC
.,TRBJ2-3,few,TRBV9,CASSVGIRGGTDTQYF,TGTGCCAGCAGCGTAGGAATCAGGGGGGGCACAGATACGCAGTATTTT
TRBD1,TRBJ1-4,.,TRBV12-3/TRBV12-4,CASSLRDRGEKLFF,TGTGCCAGCAGTCTCCGGGACAGGGGCGAAAAACTGTTTTTT
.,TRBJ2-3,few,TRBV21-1,CASRVDPHTQYF,TGTGCCAGCAGAGTCGACCCTCATACGCAGTATTTT
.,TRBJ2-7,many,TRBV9,CASSPTGSSGRSYEQYF,TGTGCCAGCAGCCCGACTGGGAGTAGCGGCCGCTCCTACGAGCAGTACTTC
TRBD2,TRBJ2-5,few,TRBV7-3,CASSLGAGVGETQYF,TGTGCCAGCAGCTTAGGAGCGGGAGTCGGGGAGACCCAGTACTTC
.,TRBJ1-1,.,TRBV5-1,CASSEQNTEAFF,TGCGCCAGCAGCGAACAAAACACTGAAGCTTTCTTT